These T cell receptor beta chains were read from a single sample in a study of cytomegalovirus exposure and HLA in healthy donors. Clones were read by immunoSEQ multiplex PCR, and TCRdb kept only the in-frame ones, dropping some. The table shows about 170,000 clones, with about 62% occurring only once. The sample taken for sequencing was PBMCs. Source of these receptors: a man aged 35-49 years in good health and CMV-seronegative. CDR3s include the opening cysteine and the closing phenylalanine or tryptophan. The D gene is left open where the match is weak. The size of a clone is reported for some rows only, either as once, few or many, or as a class for expanded clones.

j_call: TRBJ2-2; clone_size: NA; v_call: TRBV6-4; cdr3_length: 15; d_call: TRBD1; cdr3_aa: CASSGTGGNTGELFF; cdr3_nt: TGTGCCAGCAGTGGGACAGGGGGCAACACCGGGGAGCTGTTTTTT
j_call: TRBJ2-1; clone_size: NA; v_call: TRBV5-4; cdr3_length: 14; d_call: NA; cdr3_aa: CASSINGAYNEQFF; cdr3_nt: TGTGCCAGCAGCATTAACGGGGCCTACAATGAGCAGTTCTTC
j_call: TRBJ1-2; clone_size: NA; v_call: TRBV6-6; cdr3_length: 13; d_call: TRBD1; cdr3_aa: CASSPQGNYGYTF; cdr3_nt: TGTGCCAGCAGTCCACAGGGGAACTATGGCTACACCTTC
j_call: TRBJ1-1; clone_size: NA; v_call: TRBV7-2; cdr3_length: 13; d_call: NA; cdr3_aa: CASSLNYGTEAFF; cdr3_nt: TGTGCCAGCAGCTTAAACTATGGGACTGAAGCTTTCTTT
j_call: TRBJ1-5; clone_size: NA; v_call: TRBV7-9; cdr3_length: 17; d_call: TRBD1; cdr3_aa: CAGVNGQGRESNQPQHF; cdr3_nt: TGTGCCGGGGTTAACGGACAGGGGCGAGAGAGCAATCAGCCCCAGCATTTT
j_call: TRBJ1-5; clone_size: NA; v_call: TRBV5-4; cdr3_length: 14; d_call: NA; cdr3_aa: CASSLFESNQPQHF; cdr3_nt: TGTGCCAGCAGCTTGTTTGAGAGCAATCAGCCCCAGCATTTT
j_call: TRBJ2-3; clone_size: NA; v_call: TRBV30; cdr3_length: 14; d_call: TRBD2; cdr3_aa: CAWASSGFYDTQYF; cdr3_nt: TGTGCCTGGGCGTCTAGCGGGTTTTATGATACGCAGTATTTT
j_call: TRBJ1-2; clone_size: NA; v_call: TRBV19; cdr3_length: 15; d_call: NA; cdr3_aa: CASSIDVRDNYGYTF; cdr3_nt: TGTGCCAGTAGTATAGATGTAAGAGATAACTATGGCTACACCTTC
j_call: TRBJ2-7; clone_size: NA; v_call: TRBV9; cdr3_length: 15; d_call: NA; cdr3_aa: CASSVVGDTTYEQYF; cdr3_nt: TGTGCCAGCAGCGTAGTAGGGGACACCACCTACGAGCAGTACTTC
j_call: TRBJ1-2; clone_size: NA; v_call: TRBV5-1; cdr3_length: 14; d_call: TRBD1; cdr3_aa: CASSKGQGDYGYTF; cdr3_nt: TGCGCCAGCAGCAAGGGACAGGGTGACTATGGCTACACCTTC
j_call: TRBJ1-3; clone_size: NA; v_call: TRBV7-2; cdr3_length: 12; d_call: NA; cdr3_aa: CASSGGGYTIYF; cdr3_nt: TGTGCCAGCAGCGGAGGAGGCTACACCATATATTTT
j_call: TRBJ1-1; clone_size: NA; v_call: TRBV9; cdr3_length: 15; d_call: TRBD1; cdr3_aa: CASSVGAGGITEAFF; cdr3_nt: TGTGCCAGCAGCGTAGGAGCAGGGGGCATCACTGAAGCTTTCTTT
j_call: TRBJ1-1; clone_size: NA; v_call: TRBV5-1; cdr3_length: 15; d_call: TRBD1; cdr3_aa: CASSLGMGQTSEAFF; cdr3_nt: TGCGCCAGCAGCTTGGGAATGGGACAGACTTCTGAAGCTTTCTTT
j_call: TRBJ2-1; clone_size: NA; v_call: TRBV19; cdr3_length: 14; d_call: NA; cdr3_aa: CASERQGGYNEQFF; cdr3_nt: TGTGCCAGTGAAAGACAGGGAGGCTACAATGAGCAGTTCTTC
j_call: TRBJ1-1; clone_size: once; v_call: TRBV30; cdr3_length: 13; d_call: NA; cdr3_aa: CAWSEQMNTEAFF; cdr3_nt: TGTGCCTGGAGTGAACAGATGAACACTGAAGCTTTCTTT
j_call: TRBJ2-3; clone_size: NA; v_call: TRBV6-1; cdr3_length: 14; d_call: TRBD2; cdr3_aa: CASIRGGVTDTQYF; cdr3_nt: TGTGCCAGCATCCGGGGGGGTGTAACAGATACGCAGTATTTT
j_call: TRBJ1-5; clone_size: once; v_call: TRBV7-9; cdr3_length: 15; d_call: NA; cdr3_aa: CASSFEQGNGQPQHF; cdr3_nt: TGTGCCAGCAGCTTCGAACAGGGTAATGGCCAGCCCCAGCATTTT
j_call: TRBJ2-7; clone_size: few; v_call: TRBV28; cdr3_length: 11; d_call: NA; cdr3_aa: CASSRSYEQYF; cdr3_nt: TGTGCCAGCAGCAGATCCTACGAGCAGTACTTC